The 5 T cell receptor beta chains listed next were all sequenced from one sample in a study of identical twins. TCRdb itself ran the 5' RACE reads through MiXCR, one entry per CDR3 protein. The sample lists 600,000 to 800,000 distinct CDR3 sequences, 21% occurring once. These same data were also listed under a study on T cells expressing NK-cell markers.

Sequencing was carried out using PBMCs. Receptor source: a woman aged 18-35 years in good health.

The chain has TRBV29-1 and TRBJ2-7; D remains ambiguous. CDR1 is SQVTM and CDR2 is ANQGSEA in the germline V gene. Trimming pared 4 bases from V and 5 bases from J, leaving 9 bases between. There are 11 residues in the CDR3. The DNA of the CDR3 is TGCAGCGTTGTCTCCGTCGACGAGCAGTACTTC. This codes for CSVVSVDEQYF.

The chain combines TRBV12-3 or TRBV12-4 with TRBJ2-7; TRBD1 matches 9 bases. Trimming took 1 base from V and 5 from J; bases not matched to a gene: 6. This CDR3 is built from 15 residues. The CDR3 DNA reads as TGTGCCAGCAGTTTAGGTTGGGGACAGGGCCACGAGCAGTACTTC. Translating it yields CASSLGWGQGHEQYF.

Only a few counts were recorded for this clonotype. The chain is built from TRBV20-1 and TRBJ1-5, with D maybe TRBD1 (5 bases). The V end lost 5 bases, the J end lost 2 bases, and 16 bases lay between the germline ends. The CDR3 is 15 amino acids. Germline CDR1 DFQATT, CDR2 SNEGSKA (reference sequence). The CDR3 nucleotides are TGCAGTGCTCGACACTGGACGGGGCGCAATCAGCCCCAGCATTTT. It specifies CSARHWTGRNQPQHF.

This clonotype showed up just a few times. The V gene is TRBV6-2 or TRBV6-3, the J gene TRBJ1-2; D uncertain. V shed 1 base and J shed 8 bases, with 11 bases lying between them. This CDR3 has 13 residues. CDR1 and CDR2 from the germline V gene are MNHEY and SVGEGT. DNA for the CDR3: TGTGCCAGCAGTTACTACGGCGTCTGGGGCTACACCTTC. Translating gives CASSYYGVWGYTF.

CDR3 residues: CASRTGDGYEQYF. CDR3 bases: TGCGCCAGCAGAACGGGAGATGGATACGAGCAGTACTTC. The J gene is TRBJ2-7, the V gene TRBV5-1; possibly TRBD2 for D (6 bases). V gave up 5 bases and J gave up 4 bases, with 13 bases separating them. Germline assignment: CDR1 SGHRS and CDR2 YFSETQ. This CDR3 is built from 13 residues.